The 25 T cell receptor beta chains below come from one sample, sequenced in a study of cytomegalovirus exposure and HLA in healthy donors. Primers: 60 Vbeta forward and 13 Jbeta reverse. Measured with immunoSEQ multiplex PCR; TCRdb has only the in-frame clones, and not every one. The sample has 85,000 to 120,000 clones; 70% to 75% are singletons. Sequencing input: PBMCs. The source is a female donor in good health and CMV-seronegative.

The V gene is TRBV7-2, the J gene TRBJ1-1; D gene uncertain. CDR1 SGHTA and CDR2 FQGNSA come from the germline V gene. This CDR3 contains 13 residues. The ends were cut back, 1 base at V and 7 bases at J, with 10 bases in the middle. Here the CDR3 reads CASSLGPLFEAFF. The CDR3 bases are TGTGCCAGCAGCTTAGGGCCGTTGTTTGAAGCTTTCTTT.

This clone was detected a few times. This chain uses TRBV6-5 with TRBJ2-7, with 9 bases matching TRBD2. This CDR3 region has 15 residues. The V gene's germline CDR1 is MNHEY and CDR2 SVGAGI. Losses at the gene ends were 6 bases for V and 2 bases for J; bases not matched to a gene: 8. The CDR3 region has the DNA TGTGCCAGCAGGCACACTAGCGGGCCAACCTACGAGCAGTACTTC. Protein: CASRHTSGPTYEQYF.

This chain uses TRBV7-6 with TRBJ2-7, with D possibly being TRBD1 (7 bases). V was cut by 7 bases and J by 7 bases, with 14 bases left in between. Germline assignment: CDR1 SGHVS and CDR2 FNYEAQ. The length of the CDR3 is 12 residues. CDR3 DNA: TGTGCCAGCATGTTGCAGGGGGGAGAGCAGTACTTC. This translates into CASMLQGGEQYF.

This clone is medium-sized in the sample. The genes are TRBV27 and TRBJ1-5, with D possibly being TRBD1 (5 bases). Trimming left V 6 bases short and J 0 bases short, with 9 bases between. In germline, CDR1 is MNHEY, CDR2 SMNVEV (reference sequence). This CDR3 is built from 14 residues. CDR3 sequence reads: CASRMQGSNQPQHF. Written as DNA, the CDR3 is TGTGCCAGCAGGATGCAGGGTAGCAATCAGCCCCAGCATTTT.

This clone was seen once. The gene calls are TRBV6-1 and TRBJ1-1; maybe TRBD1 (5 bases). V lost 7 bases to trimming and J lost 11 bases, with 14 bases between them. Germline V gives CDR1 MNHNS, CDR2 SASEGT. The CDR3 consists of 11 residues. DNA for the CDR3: TGTGCCAGCACTGTACAGGCCCGGGCTTTCTTT. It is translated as CASTVQARAFF.

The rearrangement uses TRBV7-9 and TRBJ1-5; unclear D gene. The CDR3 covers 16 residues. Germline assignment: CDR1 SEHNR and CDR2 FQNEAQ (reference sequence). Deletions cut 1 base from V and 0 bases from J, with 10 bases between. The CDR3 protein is CASSLDLRYSNQPQHF. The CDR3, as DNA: TGTGCCAGCAGCTTAGATCTCCGCTATAGCAATCAGCCCCAGCATTTT.

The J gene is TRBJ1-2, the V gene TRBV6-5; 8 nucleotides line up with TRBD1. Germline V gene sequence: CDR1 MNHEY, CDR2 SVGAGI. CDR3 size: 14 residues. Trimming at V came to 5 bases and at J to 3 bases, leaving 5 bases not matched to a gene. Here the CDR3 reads CASSKLQGDYGYTF. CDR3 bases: TGTGCCAGCAGTAAACTACAGGGGGACTATGGCTACACCTTC.

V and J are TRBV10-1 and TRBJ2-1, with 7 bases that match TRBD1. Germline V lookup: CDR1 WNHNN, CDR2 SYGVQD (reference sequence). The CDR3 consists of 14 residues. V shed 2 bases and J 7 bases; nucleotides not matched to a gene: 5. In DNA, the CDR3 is TGCGCCAGCAGTGAGGACAGGGTTGAAAATGAGCAGTTCTTC. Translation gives CASSEDRVENEQFF.

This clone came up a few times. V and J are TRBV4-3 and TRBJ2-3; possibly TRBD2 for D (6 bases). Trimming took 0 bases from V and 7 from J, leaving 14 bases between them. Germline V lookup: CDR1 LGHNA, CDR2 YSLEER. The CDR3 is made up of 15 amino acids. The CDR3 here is CASSQDSEGHNTQYF. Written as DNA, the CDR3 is TGCGCCAGCAGCCAAGATTCGGAGGGCCACAATACGCAGTATTTT.

The CDR3 DNA follows: TGTGCCAGCAGCCCGGGGAGTTACGAGCAGTACTTC. Translated, it gives CASSPGSYEQYF. This chain links TRBV6-6 with TRBJ2-7; D might be TRBD2 (5 bases). V was trimmed by 6 bases and J by 4 bases, leaving 10 bases between them. Germline V gene data show CDR1 as MNHNY and CDR2 as SVGAGI (reference sequence). This CDR3 has 12 residues.

The CDR3 DNA reads TGTGCCACTTCACTCTACGAGCAGTACTTC. Residues: CATSLYEQYF. This chain uses TRBV6-1 with TRBJ2-7; D is unclear. V was shortened by 10 bases and J by 3 bases, with 7 bases between the two germline ends. CDR3 length: 10 residues. Germline-derived CDR1 and CDR2 are MNHNS and SASEGT.

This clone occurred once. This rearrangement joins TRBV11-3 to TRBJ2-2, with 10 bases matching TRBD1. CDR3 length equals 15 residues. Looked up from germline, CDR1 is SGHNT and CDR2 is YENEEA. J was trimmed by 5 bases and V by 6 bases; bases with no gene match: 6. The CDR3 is CASRTTGQGTGELFF. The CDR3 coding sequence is TGTGCCAGCAGAACTACGGGACAGGGGACCGGGGAGCTGTTTTTT.

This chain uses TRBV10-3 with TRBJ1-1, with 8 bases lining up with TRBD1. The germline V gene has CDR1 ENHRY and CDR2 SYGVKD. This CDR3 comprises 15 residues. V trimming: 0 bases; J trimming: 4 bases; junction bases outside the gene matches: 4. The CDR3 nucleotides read TGTGCCATCAGTGAGTCGACAGGGGTGGTCACTGAAGCTTTCTTT. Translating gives CAISESTGVVTEAFF.

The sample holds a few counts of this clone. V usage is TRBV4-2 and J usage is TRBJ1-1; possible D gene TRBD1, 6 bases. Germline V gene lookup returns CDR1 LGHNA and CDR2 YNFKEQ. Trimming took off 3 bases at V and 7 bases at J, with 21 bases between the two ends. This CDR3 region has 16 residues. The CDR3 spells CASSQAPSTGRDEAFF. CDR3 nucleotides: TGTGCCAGCAGCCAGGCCCCCTCAACAGGGCGCGATGAAGCTTTCTTT.

The CDR3 DNA reads TGTGCCAGCGGAGGGCCCTTCAGCACAGATACGCAGTATTTT. Translated, it gives CASGGPFSTDTQYF. The V gene is TRBV6-1, the J gene TRBJ2-3; maybe TRBD2 (6 bases). V was clipped by 8 bases and J by 0 bases, with 12 bases between them. The germline V gene encodes CDR1 MNHNS and CDR2 SASEGT. The CDR3 contains 14 residues.

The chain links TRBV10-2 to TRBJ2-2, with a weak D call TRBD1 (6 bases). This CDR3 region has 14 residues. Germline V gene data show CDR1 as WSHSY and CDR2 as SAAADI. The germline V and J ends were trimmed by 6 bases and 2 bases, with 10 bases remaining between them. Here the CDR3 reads CASSPGHNTGELFF. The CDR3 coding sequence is TGCGCCAGCAGCCCGGGACACAACACCGGGGAGCTGTTTTTT.

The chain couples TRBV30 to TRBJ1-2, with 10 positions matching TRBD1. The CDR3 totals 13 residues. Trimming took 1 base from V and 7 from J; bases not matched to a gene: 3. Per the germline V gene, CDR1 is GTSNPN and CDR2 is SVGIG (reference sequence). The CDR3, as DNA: TGTGCCTGGAGTGGACAGGGGGCGGGTGGCTACACCTTC. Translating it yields CAWSGQGAGGYTF.

This CDR3 reads CASRLGVIGELFF. The CDR3 DNA reads as TGTGCCAGCAGATTAGGGGTTATCGGGGAGCTGTTTTTT. The J gene is TRBJ2-2, the V gene TRBV6-5; weak D call: TRBD1 (5 bases). Trimming removed 6 bases from V and 7 bases from J, with 12 bases in between. In germline, CDR1 is MNHEY, CDR2 SVGAGI. The CDR3 contains 13 residues.

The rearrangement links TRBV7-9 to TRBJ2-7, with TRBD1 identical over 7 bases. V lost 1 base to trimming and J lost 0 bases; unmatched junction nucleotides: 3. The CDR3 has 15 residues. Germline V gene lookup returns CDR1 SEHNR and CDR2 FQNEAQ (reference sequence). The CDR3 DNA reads TGTGCCAGCAGCTTAGTGTGGGACAGCTCCTACGAGCAGTACTTC. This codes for CASSLVWDSSYEQYF. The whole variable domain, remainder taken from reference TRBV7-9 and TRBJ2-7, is DTGVSQNPRHKITKRGQNVTFRCDPISEHNRLYWYRQTLGQGPEFLTYFQNEAQLEKSRLLSDRFSAERPKGSFSTLEIQRTEQGDSAMYLCASSLVWDSSYEQYFGPGTRLTVT.

This CDR3 reads CASSPKEKLFF. As DNA, the CDR3 is TGTGCCAGCTCCCCCAAAGAAAAACTGTTTTTT. The V call is TRBV18, the J call TRBJ1-4; no firm D call. This CDR3 comprises 11 residues. The V end lost 6 bases, the J end lost 8 bases, and 7 bases lay between the germline ends. CDR1 is KGHSH and CDR2 is LQKENI in the germline V gene. The full variable domain, in which reference TRBV18 and TRBJ1-4 provide the parts outside the CDR3, is NAGVMQNPRHLVRRRGQEARLRCSPMKGHSHVYWYRQLPEEGLKFMVYLQKENIIDESGMPKERFSAEFPKEGPSILRIQQVVRGDSAAYFCASSPKEKLFFGSGTQLSVL.

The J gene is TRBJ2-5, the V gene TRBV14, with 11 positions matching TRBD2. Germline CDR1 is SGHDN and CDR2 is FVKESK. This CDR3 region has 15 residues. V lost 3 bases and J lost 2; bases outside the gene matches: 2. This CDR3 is CASSQGLAEQETQYF. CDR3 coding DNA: TGTGCCAGCAGCCAGGGACTAGCGGAACAAGAGACCCAGTACTTC.

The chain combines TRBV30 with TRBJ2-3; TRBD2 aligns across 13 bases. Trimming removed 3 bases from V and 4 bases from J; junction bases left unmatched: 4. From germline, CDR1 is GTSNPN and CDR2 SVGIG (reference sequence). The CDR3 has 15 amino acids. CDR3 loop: CAWRGGLAGADTQYF. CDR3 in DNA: TGTGCCTGGAGGGGAGGACTAGCGGGAGCAGATACGCAGTATTTT.

The CDR3 region is CASSDRSKAFF. In DNA, the CDR3 is TGTGCCAGCTCGGACAGGAGTAAAGCTTTCTTT. The gene calls are TRBV28 and TRBJ1-1; 7 nucleotides agree with TRBD1. The germline CDR1 and CDR2 sequences are MDHEN and SYDVKM. The CDR3 totals 11 residues. V lost 8 bases and J lost 9; bases outside the gene matches: 6.

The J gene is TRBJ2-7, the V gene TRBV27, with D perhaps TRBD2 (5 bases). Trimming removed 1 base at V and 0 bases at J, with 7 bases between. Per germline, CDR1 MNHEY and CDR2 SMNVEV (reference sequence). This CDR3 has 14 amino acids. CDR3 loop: CASSLYGSSYEQYF. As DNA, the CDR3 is TGTGCCAGCAGTTTATATGGGAGCTCCTACGAGCAGTACTTC.

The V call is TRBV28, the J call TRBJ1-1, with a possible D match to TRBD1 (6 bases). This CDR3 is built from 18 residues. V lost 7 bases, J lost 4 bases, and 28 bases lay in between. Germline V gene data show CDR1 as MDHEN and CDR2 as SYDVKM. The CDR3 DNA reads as TGTGCCAGCAAGGGGGACGCCAGGGGCCTGGACGGGATCACTGAAGCTTTCTTT. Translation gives CASKGDARGLDGITEAFF.